The present entry profiles one TCR beta chain with its context. Its target is not known. TCRdb re-analyzed the 5' RACE reads; it lists each CDR3 protein once, without DNA. This sample's clone table lists approximately 120,000 distinct CDR3 sequences. The source of the sample is a study of monozygotic twins with inflammatory bowel disease. Overall study findings and caveats: Distinguishing T cell subtypes was not possible. Healthy co-twins exceeded IBD patients in TCRbeta diversity as measured by inverse Simpson.

The CDR3 is 17 residues long. Germline CDR1 SGHDN, CDR2 FVKESK. Sequences were obtained from blood. The chain has TRBV14 and TRBJ2-7; TCRdb calls TRBD1, which cannot be checked without DNA. The origin of this receptor is a human donor with ulcerative colitis or Crohn's disease, or a healthy co-twin of an affected twin (not recorded which). CDR3 amino acids: CASSPRQEYRGQREQYF. Full variable domain (outside the CDR3, taken from reference TRBV14 and TRBJ2-7): EAGVTQFPSHSVIEKGQTVTLRCDPISGHDNLYWYRRVMGKEIKFLLHFVKESKQDESGMPNNRFLAERTGGTYSTLKVQPAELEDSGVYFCASSPRQEYRGQREQYFGPGTRLTVT.